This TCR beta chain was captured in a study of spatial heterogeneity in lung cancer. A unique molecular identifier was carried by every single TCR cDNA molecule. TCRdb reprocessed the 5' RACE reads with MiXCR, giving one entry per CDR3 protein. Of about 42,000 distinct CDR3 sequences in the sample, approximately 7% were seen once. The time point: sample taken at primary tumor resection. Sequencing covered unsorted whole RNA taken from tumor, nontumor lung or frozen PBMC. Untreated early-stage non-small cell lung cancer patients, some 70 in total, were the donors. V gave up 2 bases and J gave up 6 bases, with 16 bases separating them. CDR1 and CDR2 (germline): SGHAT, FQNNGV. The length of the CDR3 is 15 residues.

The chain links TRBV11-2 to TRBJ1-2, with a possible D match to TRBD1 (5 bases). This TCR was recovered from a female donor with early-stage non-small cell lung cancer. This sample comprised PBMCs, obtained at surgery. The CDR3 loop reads CASSLSRQGLHGYTF. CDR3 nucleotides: TGTGCCAGCAGCTTATCGCGCCAGGGCCTCCATGGCTACACCTTC.